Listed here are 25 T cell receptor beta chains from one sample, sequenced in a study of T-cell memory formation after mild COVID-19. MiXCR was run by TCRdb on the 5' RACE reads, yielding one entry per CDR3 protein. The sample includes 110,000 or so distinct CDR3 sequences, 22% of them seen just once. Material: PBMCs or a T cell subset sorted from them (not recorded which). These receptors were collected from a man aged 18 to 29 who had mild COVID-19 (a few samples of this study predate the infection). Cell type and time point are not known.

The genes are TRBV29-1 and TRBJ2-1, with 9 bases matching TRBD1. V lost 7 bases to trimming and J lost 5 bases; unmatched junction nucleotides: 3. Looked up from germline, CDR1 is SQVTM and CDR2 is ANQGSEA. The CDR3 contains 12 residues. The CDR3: CSADRGNNEQFF. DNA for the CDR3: TGCAGCGCTGACAGGGGGAACAATGAGCAGTTCTTC.

The DNA for the CDR3 is TGTGCCAGCAAACACGGCGGATGGGGCAATCAGCCCCAGCATTTT. It specifies CASKHGGWGNQPQHF. The chain uses TRBV6-5 and TRBJ1-5; no clear D gene. The V end was cut by 7 bases, the J end by 2 bases, with 15 bases between. This CDR3 contains 15 residues. CDR1 and CDR2 (germline): MNHEY, SVGAGI.

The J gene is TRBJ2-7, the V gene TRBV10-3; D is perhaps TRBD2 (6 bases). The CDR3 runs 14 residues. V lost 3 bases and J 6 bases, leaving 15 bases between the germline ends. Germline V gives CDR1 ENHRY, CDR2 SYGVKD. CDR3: CAISDTTRRREQYV. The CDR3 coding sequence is TGTGCCATCAGTGATACGACTAGAAGGCGCGAGCAGTACGTC.

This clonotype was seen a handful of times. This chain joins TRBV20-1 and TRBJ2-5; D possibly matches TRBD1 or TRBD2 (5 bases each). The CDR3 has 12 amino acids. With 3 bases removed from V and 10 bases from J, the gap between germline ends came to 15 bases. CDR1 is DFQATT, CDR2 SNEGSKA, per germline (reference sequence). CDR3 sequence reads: CSARGVTRDQYF. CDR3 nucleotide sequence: TGCAGTGCTAGGGGGGTCACTAGGGACCAGTACTTC.

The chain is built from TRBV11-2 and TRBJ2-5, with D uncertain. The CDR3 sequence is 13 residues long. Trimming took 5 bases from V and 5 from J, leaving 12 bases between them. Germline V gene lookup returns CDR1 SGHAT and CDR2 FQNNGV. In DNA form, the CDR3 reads TGTGCCAGCAGCCACCCCCAAGGGGAGACCCAGTACTTC. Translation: CASSHPQGETQYF.

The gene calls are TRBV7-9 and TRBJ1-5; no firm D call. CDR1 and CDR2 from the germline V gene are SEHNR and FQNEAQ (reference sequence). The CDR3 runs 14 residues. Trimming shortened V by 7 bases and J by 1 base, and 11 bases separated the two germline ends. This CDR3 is CASTPGASNQPQHF. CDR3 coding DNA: TGTGCCAGCACCCCTGGCGCGAGCAATCAGCCCCAGCATTTT.

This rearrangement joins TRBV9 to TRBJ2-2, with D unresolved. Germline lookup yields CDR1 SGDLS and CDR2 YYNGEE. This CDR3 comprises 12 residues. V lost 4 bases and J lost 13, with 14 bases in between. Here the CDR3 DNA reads TGTGCCAGCAGCCCAGCTTCCAAACGGCTGTTTTTT. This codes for CASSPASKRLFF.

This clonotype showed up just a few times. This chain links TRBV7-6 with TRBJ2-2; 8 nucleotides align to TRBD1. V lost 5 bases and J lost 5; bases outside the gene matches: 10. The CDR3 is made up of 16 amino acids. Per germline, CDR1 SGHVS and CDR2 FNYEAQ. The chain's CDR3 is CASSRRTGRGTGELFF. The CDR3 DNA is TGTGCCAGCAGCAGGCGGACAGGGAGAGGGACCGGGGAGCTGTTTTTT.

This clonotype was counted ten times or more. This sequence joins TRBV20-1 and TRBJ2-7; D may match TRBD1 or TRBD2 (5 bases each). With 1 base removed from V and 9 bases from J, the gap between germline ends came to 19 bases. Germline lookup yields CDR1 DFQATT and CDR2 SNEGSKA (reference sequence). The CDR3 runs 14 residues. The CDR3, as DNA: TGCAGTGCTAGAGCCGACAGCCTCTCCAGCGGGCAGTACTTC. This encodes CSARADSLSSGQYF.

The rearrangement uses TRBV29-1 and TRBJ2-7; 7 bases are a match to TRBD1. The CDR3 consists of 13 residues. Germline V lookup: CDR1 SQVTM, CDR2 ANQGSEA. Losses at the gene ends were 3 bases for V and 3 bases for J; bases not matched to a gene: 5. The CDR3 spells CSVERTGYYEQYF. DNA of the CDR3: TGCAGCGTTGAGAGGACAGGTTACTACGAGCAGTACTTC.

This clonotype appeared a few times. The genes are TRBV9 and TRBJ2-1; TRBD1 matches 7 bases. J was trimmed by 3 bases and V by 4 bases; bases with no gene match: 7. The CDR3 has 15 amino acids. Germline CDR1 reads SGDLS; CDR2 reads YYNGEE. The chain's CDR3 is CASSTRDSGYNEQFF. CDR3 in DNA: TGTGCCAGCAGCACCCGGGACAGTGGCTACAATGAGCAGTTCTTC.

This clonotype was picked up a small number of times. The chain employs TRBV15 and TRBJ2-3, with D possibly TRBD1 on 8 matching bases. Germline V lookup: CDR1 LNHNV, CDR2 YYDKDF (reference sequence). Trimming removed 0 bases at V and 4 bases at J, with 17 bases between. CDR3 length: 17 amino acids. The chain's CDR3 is CATSRDERQGRADTQYF. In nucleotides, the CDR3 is TGTGCCACCAGCAGAGATGAGAGACAGGGGAGGGCAGATACGCAGTATTTT.

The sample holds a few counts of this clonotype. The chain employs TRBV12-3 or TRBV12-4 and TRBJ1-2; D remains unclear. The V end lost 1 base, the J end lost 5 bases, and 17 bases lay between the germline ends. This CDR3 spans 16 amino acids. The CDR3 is CASSLGVAGLRYGYTF. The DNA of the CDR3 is TGTGCCAGCAGTTTAGGGGTTGCAGGTTTGCGGTATGGCTACACCTTC.

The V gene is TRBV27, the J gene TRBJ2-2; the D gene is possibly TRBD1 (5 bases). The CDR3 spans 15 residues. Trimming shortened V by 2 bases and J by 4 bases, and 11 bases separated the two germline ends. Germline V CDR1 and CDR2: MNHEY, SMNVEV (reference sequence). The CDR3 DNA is TGTGCCAGCAGTTTAGGGGCAGGGCTCACCGGGGAGCTGTTTTTT. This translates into CASSLGAGLTGELFF.

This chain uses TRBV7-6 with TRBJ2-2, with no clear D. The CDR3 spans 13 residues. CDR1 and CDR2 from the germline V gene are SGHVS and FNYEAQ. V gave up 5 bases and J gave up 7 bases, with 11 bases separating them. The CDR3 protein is CASSPGVSGELFF. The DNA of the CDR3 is TGTGCCAGCAGCCCCGGCGTGAGCGGGGAGCTGTTTTTT.

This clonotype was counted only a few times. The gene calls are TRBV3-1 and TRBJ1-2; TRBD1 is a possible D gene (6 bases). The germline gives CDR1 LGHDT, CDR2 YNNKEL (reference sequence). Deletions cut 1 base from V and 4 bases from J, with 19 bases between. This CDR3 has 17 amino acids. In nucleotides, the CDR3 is TGTGCCAGCAGCCAAGTGTACAGGGCTCTCGACTCCTATGGCTACACCTTC. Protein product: CASSQVYRALDSYGYTF.

The CDR3 region is CASSPGLALEAFF. CDR3 in DNA: TGTGCCAGCAGCCCGGGACTGGCTCTAGAAGCTTTCTTT. The chain is built from TRBV7-9 and TRBJ1-1; D perhaps matches TRBD1 (5 bases). With 5 bases removed from V and 8 bases from J, the gap between germline ends came to 15 bases. The CDR3 has 13 residues. CDR1 is SEHNR, CDR2 FQNEAQ, per germline (reference sequence).

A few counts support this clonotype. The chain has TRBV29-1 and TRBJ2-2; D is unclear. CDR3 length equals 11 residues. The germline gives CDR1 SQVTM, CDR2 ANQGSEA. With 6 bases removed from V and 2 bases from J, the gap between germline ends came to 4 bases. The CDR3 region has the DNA TGCAGCGTAGTCAACACCGGGGAGCTGTTTTTT. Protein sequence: CSVVNTGELFF.

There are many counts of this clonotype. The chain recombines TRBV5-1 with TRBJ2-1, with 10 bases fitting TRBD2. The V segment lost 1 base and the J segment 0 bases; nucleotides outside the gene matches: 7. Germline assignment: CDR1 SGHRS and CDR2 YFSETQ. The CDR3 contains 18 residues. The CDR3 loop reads CASSLWLAGVISYNEQFF. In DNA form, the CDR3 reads TGCGCCAGCAGCTTGTGGCTAGCGGGGGTTATCTCCTACAATGAGCAGTTCTTC.

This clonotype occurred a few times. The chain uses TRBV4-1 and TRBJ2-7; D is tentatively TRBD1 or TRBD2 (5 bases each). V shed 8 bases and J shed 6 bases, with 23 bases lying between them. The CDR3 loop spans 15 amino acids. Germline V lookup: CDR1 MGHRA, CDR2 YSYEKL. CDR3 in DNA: TGCGCCAGCGCCCCCCTCGGGGCGGGCTGGGGCGAGCAGTACTTC. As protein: CASAPLGAGWGEQYF.

The CDR3 sequence: CASSAGQGKGYEQYF. Written as DNA, the CDR3 is TGTGCCAGTAGTGCAGGACAGGGGAAAGGCTACGAGCAGTACTTC. The genes are TRBV19 and TRBJ2-7, with 9 bases matching TRBD1. The CDR3 spans 15 residues. Per the germline V gene, CDR1 is LNHDA and CDR2 is SQIVND (reference sequence). The trim removed 5 bases at V and 3 bases at J, leaving 8 bases unmatched.

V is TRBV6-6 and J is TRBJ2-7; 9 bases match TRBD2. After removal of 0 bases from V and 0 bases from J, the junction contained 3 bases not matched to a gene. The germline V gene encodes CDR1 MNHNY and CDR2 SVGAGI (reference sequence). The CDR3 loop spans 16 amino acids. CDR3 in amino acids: CASSYSLAGVSYEQYV. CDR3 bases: TGTGCCAGCAGTTACTCGTTAGCGGGGGTCTCCTACGAGCAGTACGTC.

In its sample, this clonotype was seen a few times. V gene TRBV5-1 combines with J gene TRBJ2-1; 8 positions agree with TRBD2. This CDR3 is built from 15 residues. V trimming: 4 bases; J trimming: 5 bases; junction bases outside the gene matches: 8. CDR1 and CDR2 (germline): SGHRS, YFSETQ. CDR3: CASSALGGGNNEQFF. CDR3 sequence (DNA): TGCGCCAGCAGCGCCCTCGGGGGGGGAAACAATGAGCAGTTCTTC.

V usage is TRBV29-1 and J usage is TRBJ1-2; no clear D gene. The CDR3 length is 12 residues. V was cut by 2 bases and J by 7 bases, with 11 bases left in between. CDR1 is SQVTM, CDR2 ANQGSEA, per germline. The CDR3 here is CSVESWGGGYTF. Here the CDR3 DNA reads TGCAGCGTTGAAAGTTGGGGTGGTGGCTACACCTTC.

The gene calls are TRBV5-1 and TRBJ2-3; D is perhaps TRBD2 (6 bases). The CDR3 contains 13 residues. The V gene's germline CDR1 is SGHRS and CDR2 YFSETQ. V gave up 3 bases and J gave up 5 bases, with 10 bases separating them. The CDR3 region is CASSSGTGDTQYF. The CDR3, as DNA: TGCGCCAGCAGCTCCGGGACTGGAGATACGCAGTATTTT. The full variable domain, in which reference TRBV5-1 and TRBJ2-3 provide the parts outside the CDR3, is KAGVTQTPRYLIKTRGQQVTLSCSPISGHRSVSWYQQTPGQGLQFLFEYFSETQRNKGNFPGRFSGRQFSNSRSEMNVSTLELGDSALYLCASSSGTGDTQYFGPGTRLTVL.